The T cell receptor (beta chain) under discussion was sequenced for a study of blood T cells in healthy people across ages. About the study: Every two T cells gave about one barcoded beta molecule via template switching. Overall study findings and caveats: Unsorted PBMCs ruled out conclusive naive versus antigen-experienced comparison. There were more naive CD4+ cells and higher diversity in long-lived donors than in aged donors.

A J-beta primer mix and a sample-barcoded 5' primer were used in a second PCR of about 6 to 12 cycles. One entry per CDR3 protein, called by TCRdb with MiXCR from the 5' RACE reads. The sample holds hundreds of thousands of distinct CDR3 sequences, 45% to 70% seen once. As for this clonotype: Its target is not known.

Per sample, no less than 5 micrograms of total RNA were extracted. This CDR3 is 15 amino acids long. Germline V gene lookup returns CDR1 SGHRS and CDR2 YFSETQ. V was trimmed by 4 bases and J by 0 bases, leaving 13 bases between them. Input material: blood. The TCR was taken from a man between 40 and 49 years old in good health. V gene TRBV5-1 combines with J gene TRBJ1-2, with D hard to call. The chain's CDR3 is CASSPGERANYGYTF. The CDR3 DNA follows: TGCGCCAGCAGCCCCGGGGAGCGAGCTAACTATGGCTACACCTTC.